These 28 T cell receptor beta chains were sequenced from one sample in a study of blood T cell repertoires in COVID-19. TCRdb's copy holds only in-frame clones and misses some; the assay was immunoSEQ multiplex PCR. The repertoire holds more than 100,000 clones, with approximately 90% as singletons. The source material was peripheral blood. The receptors come from a man between 40 and 49 years old with acute or convalescent COVID-19.

The rearrangement links TRBV18 to TRBJ2-2, with no clear D. Germline CDR1 is KGHSH and CDR2 is LQKENI. The CDR3 runs 14 residues. The V end lost 1 base, the J end lost 7 bases, and 10 bases lay between the germline ends. The CDR3 loop is CASSPLSVRGELFF. CDR3 nucleotide sequence: TGTGCCAGCTCACCACTATCAGTTCGCGGGGAGCTGTTTTTT.

The V and J genes are TRBV5-4 and TRBJ2-5; D gene ambiguous. Trimming shortened V by 0 bases and J by 5 bases, and 11 bases separated the two germline ends. The CDR3 extends over 14 amino acids. From germline, CDR1 is SGHNT and CDR2 YYREEE (reference sequence). The CDR3 sequence: CASSLGSSRETQYF. The CDR3 DNA reads as TGTGCCAGCAGCTTGGGGTCCTCTAGGGAGACCCAGTACTTC.

The genes are TRBV19 and TRBJ2-1, with 10 positions matching TRBD1. The CDR3 consists of 13 residues. The V segment lost 7 bases and the J segment 9 bases; nucleotides outside the gene matches: 6. From germline, CDR1 is LNHDA and CDR2 SQIVND (reference sequence). The CDR3 DNA sequence: TGTGCCAGTAATCGACAGGGGGCAAGTGAGCAGTTCTTC. Its protein is CASNRQGASEQFF.

The chain links TRBV7-9 to TRBJ1-2; D may be TRBD1 (6 bases). V lost 6 bases and J lost 7, with 12 bases in between. The CDR3 consists of 12 residues. CDR1 is SEHNR and CDR2 is FQNEAQ in the germline V gene (reference sequence). CDR3 region: CASSSGDFGYTF. The CDR3 DNA follows: TGTGCCAGCAGTTCAGGGGATTTTGGCTACACCTTC.

The chain has TRBV4-2 and TRBJ1-4, with 9 bases fitting TRBD1. This CDR3 has 15 amino acids. Germline V gives CDR1 LGHNA, CDR2 YNFKEQ. V lost 3 bases and J lost 5; bases outside the gene matches: 4. Here the CDR3 DNA reads TGTGCCAGCAGCCAGATCGGGACAGGGAATGAAAAACTGTTTTTT. Encoded protein: CASSQIGTGNEKLFF.

The CDR3 DNA sequence: TGCGCCAGCAGCCAAGAGGGACAGGTGATGAGAAACACCATATATTTT. Translated: CASSQEGQVMRNTIYF. The chain combines TRBV4-1 with TRBJ1-3, with 8 nucleotides matching TRBD1. CDR1 is MGHRA and CDR2 is YSYEKL in the germline V gene. Germline trimming cut 0 bases from V and 5 bases from J; bases unmatched to any gene: 6. The CDR3 has 16 residues.

V is TRBV30 and J is TRBJ1-1, with TRBD1 matching over 8 bases. Trimming cost V 0 bases and J 5 bases; bases outside gene matches: 2. The germline gives CDR1 GTSNPN, CDR2 SVGIG (reference sequence). The CDR3 has 13 residues. The CDR3 DNA reads TGTGCCTGGAGTGTGGACAGGGAAACTGAAGCTTTCTTT. Its protein is CAWSVDRETEAFF.

V gene TRBV7-2 combines with J gene TRBJ2-1, with TRBD2 matching 8 bases. Germline V gives CDR1 SGHTA, CDR2 FQGNSA. With 1 base clipped from V and 10 bases from J, the junction kept 6 bases outside the gene matches. This CDR3 contains 14 residues. CDR3 DNA sequence: TGTGCCAGCAGCTTAGGGACTAGCCGGGGGGAGCAGTTCTTC. It is translated as CASSLGTSRGEQFF.

The rearrangement uses TRBV7-9 and TRBJ1-4; the D gene is possibly TRBD1 (5 bases). The germline V gene has CDR1 SEHNR and CDR2 FQNEAQ (reference sequence). This CDR3 has 14 amino acids. V lost 5 bases and J lost 8, with 15 bases in between. CDR3: CASSLDSQGEKLFF. The CDR3 DNA sequence: TGTGCCAGCAGCCTCGACAGCCAGGGAGAAAAACTGTTTTTT. Looking up the rest from reference TRBV7-9 and TRBJ1-4 gives the full variable domain: DTGVSQNPRHKITKRGQNVTFRCDPISEHNRLYWYRQTLGQGPEFLTYFQNEAQLEKSRLLSDRFSAERPKGSFSTLEIQRTEQGDSAMYLCASSLDSQGEKLFFGSGTQLSVL.

The chain has TRBV5-1 and TRBJ1-3; 8 bases are a match to TRBD1. There are 16 residues in the CDR3. J lost 0 bases, V lost 4 bases, and 6 bases had no gene match. Germline lookup yields CDR1 SGHRS and CDR2 YFSETQ. The CDR3 nucleotides are TGCGCCAGCAGCAACGGACAGGGTTTCTCTGGAAACACCATATATTTT. It specifies CASSNGQGFSGNTIYF.

The CDR3 reads CASSVMAGETEAFF. The CDR3 DNA follows: TGTGCCAGCAGCGTAATGGCGGGTGAAACTGAAGCTTTCTTT. The rearrangement joins TRBV9 to TRBJ1-1; D is unclear. The V end was cut by 1 base, the J end by 5 bases, with 12 bases between. Looked up from germline, CDR1 is SGDLS and CDR2 is YYNGEE. This CDR3 is built from 14 residues. The complete variable domain, with remaining parts taken from reference TRBV9 and TRBJ1-1, reads DSGVTQTPKHLITATGQRVTLRCSPRSGDLSVYWYQQSLDQGLQFLIQYYNGEERAKGNILERFSAQQFPDLHSELNLSSLELGDSALYFCASSVMAGETEAFFGQGTRLTVV.

This chain joins TRBV4-3 and TRBJ1-2, with a possible D match to TRBD1 (6 bases). Germline CDR1 reads LGHNA; CDR2 reads YSLEER. This CDR3 is 16 amino acids long. Trimming cost V 4 bases and J 4 bases, with 19 bases left between them. The CDR3 loop is CASSLGVDSFGYGYTF. In nucleotides, the CDR3 is TGCGCCAGCAGCCTAGGGGTGGACAGCTTTGGCTATGGCTACACCTTC.

The chain employs TRBV3-1 (or the pseudogene TRBV3-2) and TRBJ1-2; no clear D. Between the trimmed V and J ends, which lost 4 bases and 6 bases, there was a span of 24 bases. This CDR3 comprises 17 residues. Germline lookup yields CDR1 LGHDT and CDR2 YNNKEL (reference sequence). The CDR3 protein is CASSPPLGWESPHGYTF. As DNA, the CDR3 is TGTGCCAGCAGCCCTCCTTTAGGCTGGGAGTCTCCTCATGGCTACACCTTC.

The chain combines TRBV2 with TRBJ1-2; 7 nucleotides align to TRBD1. The V gene's germline CDR1 is SNHLY and CDR2 FYNNEI. The V segment lost 8 bases and the J segment 2 bases; nucleotides outside the gene matches: 2. The CDR3 has 12 residues. In nucleotides, the CDR3 is TGTGCCAGCGGGACAGAGAACTATGGCTACACCTTC. It specifies CASGTENYGYTF.

This clone was counted a single time. This chain links TRBV2 with TRBJ1-1; 9 bases map to TRBD1. CDR1 is SNHLY and CDR2 is FYNNEI in the germline V gene. V lost 5 bases to trimming and J lost 8 bases; unmatched junction nucleotides: 6. The CDR3 consists of 13 residues. CDR3 DNA: TGTGCCAGCAGTCGGGACAGGGAAAGGGAAGCTTTCTTT. Amino acid sequence: CASSRDREREAFF.

This chain joins TRBV5-6 and TRBJ2-5; 7 bases are a match to TRBD1. Germline V gene data show CDR1 as SGHDT and CDR2 as YYEEEE. V shed 6 bases, J shed 5 bases, and the junction held 10 bases outside the gene matches. The length of the CDR3 is 14 residues. The CDR3 nucleotides read TGTGCCAGCACCGGGACAGACTTTTTGGAGACCCAGTACTTC. It codes for CASTGTDFLETQYF.

The chain combines TRBV14 with TRBJ2-7; TRBD2 agrees at 14 bases. Per the germline V gene, CDR1 is SGHDN and CDR2 is FVKESK. The V gene end was trimmed by 0 bases and the J gene end by 7 bases; junction bases not matched to a gene: 5. There are 16 residues in the CDR3. CDR3 sequence reads: CASSQEGLAGGGEQYF. For the CDR3, the DNA is TGTGCCAGCAGCCAAGAAGGACTAGCGGGAGGAGGGGAGCAGTACTTC.

This clone was recorded once. V and J are TRBV19 and TRBJ1-3; tentatively, D is TRBD1 (6 bases). From germline, CDR1 is LNHDA and CDR2 SQIVND (reference sequence). The V end was cut by 5 bases, the J end by 0 bases, with 14 bases between. The CDR3 covers 16 residues. The CDR3 DNA reads TGTGCCAGTAGTGAACAGGGTACTAGCTCTGGAAACACCATATATTTT. Its protein product is CASSEQGTSSGNTIYF.

The chain has TRBV6-2 or TRBV6-3 and TRBJ1-5; weak D call: TRBD1 (6 bases). The germline CDR1 and CDR2 sequences are MNHEY and SVGEGT. The CDR3 is made up of 17 amino acids. V lost 4 bases to trimming and J lost 1 base, with 17 bases between them. The CDR3 bases are TGTGCCAGCAGTTTGGCGGGGGCTCGAAGAAGCAATCAGCCCCAGCATTTT. This encodes CASSLAGARRSNQPQHF.

This chain joins TRBV6-2 or TRBV6-3 and TRBJ1-5, with D hard to call. The CDR3 totals 12 residues. Trimming shortened V by 4 bases and J by 7 bases, and 8 bases separated the two germline ends. Germline V gene lookup returns CDR1 MNHEY and CDR2 SVGEGT. The DNA of the CDR3 is TGTGCCAGCAGTTCATTTCCCCAGCCCCAGCATTTT. As protein: CASSSFPQPQHF.

The chain carries TRBV2 and TRBJ2-7, with TRBD1 matching 8 bases. The CDR3 length is 15 residues. Germline lookup yields CDR1 SNHLY and CDR2 FYNNEI. V shed 6 bases and J 1 base; nucleotides not matched to a gene: 8. The CDR3 here is CASSGDRLVSYEQYF. As DNA, the CDR3 is TGTGCCAGCAGCGGGGACAGGCTAGTATCCTACGAGCAGTACTTC.

The chain uses TRBV6-6 and TRBJ1-1; TRBD1 aligns across 9 bases. CDR3 length: 14 residues. V lost 7 bases to trimming and J lost 10 bases; unmatched junction nucleotides: 13. Germline V gene sequence: CDR1 MNHNY, CDR2 SVGAGI (reference sequence). This CDR3 reads CASKPRDRVLAAFF. Written as DNA, the CDR3 is TGTGCCAGCAAGCCTCGGGACAGGGTTTTGGCAGCTTTCTTT.

V is TRBV5-1 and J is TRBJ1-5; D call uncertain. The germline V gene has CDR1 SGHRS and CDR2 YFSETQ. Trimming shortened V by 0 bases and J by 6 bases, and 10 bases separated the two germline ends. The CDR3 runs to 14 residues. The CDR3 spells CASSLGGFGQPQHF. CDR3 sequence (DNA): TGCGCCAGCAGCTTGGGAGGGTTCGGTCAGCCCCAGCATTTT.

The chain employs TRBV6-2 or TRBV6-3 and TRBJ2-1; the match to TRBD2 covers 8 bases. Trimming cost V 4 bases and J 9 bases; bases outside gene matches: 11. The CDR3 consists of 15 residues. Looked up from germline, CDR1 is MNHEY and CDR2 is SVGEGT. Here the CDR3 DNA reads TGTGCCAGCAGTTCCTCGGGGGGGCGGGTAGGTGAGCAGTTCTTC. Protein sequence: CASSSSGGRVGEQFF.

This rearrangement joins TRBV19 to TRBJ2-2, with 8 bases fitting TRBD2. The CDR3 spans 17 residues. V shed 1 base and J 6 bases; nucleotides not matched to a gene: 10. Germline CDR1 and CDR2: LNHDA and SQIVND (reference sequence). The DNA of the CDR3 is TGTGCCAGTAGTATAGGGTCCGGGAGGGCCCCGGCCGGGGAGCTGTTTTTT. It encodes CASSIGSGRAPAGELFF.

The chain has TRBV6-1 and TRBJ2-2, with TRBD1 matching over 8 bases. CDR3 length: 16 amino acids. Trimming took 0 bases from V and 7 from J; bases not matched to a gene: 7. Per germline, CDR1 MNHNS and CDR2 SASEGT. The CDR3 loop is CASSEALGQGSGELFF. The CDR3 DNA follows: TGTGCCAGCAGTGAAGCGCTTGGACAGGGTAGCGGGGAGCTGTTTTTT.

J is TRBJ2-1 and V is TRBV19; 10 bases agree with TRBD2. V gave up 3 bases and J gave up 8 bases; unmatched junction bases: 4. This CDR3 has 14 residues. Per the germline V gene, CDR1 is LNHDA and CDR2 is SQIVND (reference sequence). In DNA, the CDR3 is TGTGCCAGTAGTATTACTAGCGGGGCGGATGAGCAGTTCTTC. Translating it yields CASSITSGADEQFF.

The gene calls are TRBV30 and TRBJ1-2; TRBD1 is a possible D gene (6 bases). Germline CDR1 reads GTSNPN; CDR2 reads SVGIG (reference sequence). V gave up 3 bases and J gave up 7 bases, with 18 bases separating them. The CDR3 covers 14 residues. This chain's CDR3 is CAWRRRQDGSGYTF. The CDR3 nucleotides are TGTGCCTGGAGGCGAAGACAGGATGGTTCTGGCTACACCTTC.